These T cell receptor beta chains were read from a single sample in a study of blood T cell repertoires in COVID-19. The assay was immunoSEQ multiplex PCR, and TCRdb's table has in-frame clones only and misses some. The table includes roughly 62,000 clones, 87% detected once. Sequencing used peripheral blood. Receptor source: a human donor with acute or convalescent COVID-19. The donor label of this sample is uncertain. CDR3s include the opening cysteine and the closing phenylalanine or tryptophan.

CASRWSGTGVEKLFF TRBV5-1
CASSQATIRTGELFF TRBV3-1/TRBV3-2
CASSTPKGAAGAGELFF TRBV28
CASKTGANEKLFF TRBV6-6
CASSLVANEQFF TRBV11-3
CATSDPGQWSYNEQFF TRBV24-1
CASSPGQPYGYTF TRBV12-3/TRBV12-4
CASLPGQGKRKYNSPLHF TRBV28
CASSLGSGASETQYF TRBV11-3
CASGQYEQYF TRBV11-2
CASVGTSGGADTQYF TRBV28
CASSDRPGSGANVLTF TRBV7-2
CASSSQGGWPQHF TRBV28
CATSDSTLDRGDGYTF TRBV24-1
CASSWNSGSNTGELFF TRBV27
CASRWTSGSPTGELFF TRBV5-1
CASSLVGQVMDNEQFF TRBV7-9
CASSPGLAGGYTDTQYF TRBV7-2
CATGGRNNSPLHF TRBV15
CASSFGPEGQPQHF TRBV5-1
CASSPTGQGYGYTF TRBV14
CASTGVISPLHF TRBV28
CASSRDSPETQYF TRBV5-1
CASSLQFGNTIYF TRBV3-1/TRBV3-2
CSASLNEQFF TRBV20-1
CAISEGQGTLQETQYF TRBV10-3